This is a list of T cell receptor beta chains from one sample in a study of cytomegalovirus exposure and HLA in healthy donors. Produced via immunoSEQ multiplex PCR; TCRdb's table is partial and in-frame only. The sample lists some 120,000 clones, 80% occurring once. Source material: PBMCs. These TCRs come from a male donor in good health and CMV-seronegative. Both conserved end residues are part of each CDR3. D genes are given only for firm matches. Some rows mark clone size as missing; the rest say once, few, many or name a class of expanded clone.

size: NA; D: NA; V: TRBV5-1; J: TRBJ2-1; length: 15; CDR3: CASSLSPGAGNEQFF; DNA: TGCGCCAGCAGCTTGTCTCCGGGAGCTGGCAATGAGCAGTTCTTC
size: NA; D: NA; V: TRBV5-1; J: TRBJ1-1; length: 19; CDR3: CASSSRTWAGSITRPEAFF; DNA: TGCGCCAGCAGCTCCCGTACCTGGGCAGGGTCGATTACCAGACCGGAAGCTTTCTTT
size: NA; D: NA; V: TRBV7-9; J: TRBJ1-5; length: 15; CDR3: CASSKSTSPSQPQHF; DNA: TGTGCCAGCAGCAAGTCTACCTCTCCATCTCAGCCCCAGCATTTT
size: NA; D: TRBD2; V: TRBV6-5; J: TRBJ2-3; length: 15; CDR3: CASRGLAGVTDTQYF; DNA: TGTGCCAGCAGGGGACTAGCGGGGGTCACAGATACGCAGTATTTT
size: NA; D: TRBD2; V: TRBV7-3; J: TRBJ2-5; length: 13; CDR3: CASSPGLSETQYF; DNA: TGTGCCAGCAGCCCGGGACTATCAGAGACCCAGTACTTC
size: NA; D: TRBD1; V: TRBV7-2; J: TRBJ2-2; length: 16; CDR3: CASSTRQGIYTGELFF; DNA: TGTGCCAGCAGCACAAGACAGGGGATATACACCGGGGAGCTGTTTTTT
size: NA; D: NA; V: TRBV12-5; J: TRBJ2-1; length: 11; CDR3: CASGLRGEQFF; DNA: TGTGCTAGTGGTTTGAGGGGTGAGCAGTTCTTC
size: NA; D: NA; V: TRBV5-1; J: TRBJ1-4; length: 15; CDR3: CASSLEGQSNEKLFF; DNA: TGCGCCAGCAGCCTGGAGGGACAAAGTAATGAAAAACTGTTTTTT
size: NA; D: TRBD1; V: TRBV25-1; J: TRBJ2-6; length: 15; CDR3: CASGQGADGANGLTF; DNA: TGTGCCAGCGGACAGGGGGCAGATGGGGCCAACGGCCTGACTTTC
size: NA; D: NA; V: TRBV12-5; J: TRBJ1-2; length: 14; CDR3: CASGPTGLNYGYTF; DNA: TGTGCTAGTGGCCCAACAGGATTGAACTATGGCTACACCTTC
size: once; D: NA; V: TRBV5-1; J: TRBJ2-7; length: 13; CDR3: CASSAAGLYEQYF; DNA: TGCGCCAGCAGCGCGGCAGGGCTCTACGAGCAGTACTTC
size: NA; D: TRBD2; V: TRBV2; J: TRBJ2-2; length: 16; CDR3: CASGGRGGKETGELFF; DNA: TGTGCCAGCGGGGGACGGGGGGGCAAGGAAACCGGGGAGCTGTTTTTT
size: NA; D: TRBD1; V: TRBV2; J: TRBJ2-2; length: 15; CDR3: CASSPGQGATGELFF; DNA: TGTGCCAGCAGCCCGGGACAGGGGGCAACCGGGGAGCTGTTTTTT
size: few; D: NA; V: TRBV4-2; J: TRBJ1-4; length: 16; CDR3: CASSPYREGINEKLFF; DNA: TGTGCCAGCAGCCCATACAGGGAGGGTATAAATGAAAAACTGTTTTTT
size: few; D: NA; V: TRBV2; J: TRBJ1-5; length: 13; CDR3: CASRYDRSQPQHF; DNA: TGTGCCAGCAGATACGACAGGAGTCAGCCCCAGCATTTT
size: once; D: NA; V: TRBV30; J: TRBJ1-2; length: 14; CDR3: CAWRESSISEGCTF; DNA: TGTGCCTGGAGGGAGTCCTCTATCTCCGAGGGATGTACCTTC
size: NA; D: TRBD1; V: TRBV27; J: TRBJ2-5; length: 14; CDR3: CASSAAGGQETQYF; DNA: TGTGCCAGCAGTGCAGCAGGGGGCCAGGAGACCCAGTACTTC
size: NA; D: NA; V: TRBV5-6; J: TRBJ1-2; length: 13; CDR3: CASSFRGADGYTF; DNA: TGTGCCAGCAGCTTTAGAGGTGCGGATGGCTACACCTTC
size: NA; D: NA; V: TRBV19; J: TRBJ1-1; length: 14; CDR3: CASSIDLVSHRAFF; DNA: TGTGCCAGTAGTATAGATTTAGTCTCCCATCGGGCTTTCTTT
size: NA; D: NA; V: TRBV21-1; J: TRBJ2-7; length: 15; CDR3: CASSKYPSHAHEQYF; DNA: TGTGCCAGCAGCAAATATCCTTCCCATGCCCACGAGCAGTACTTC
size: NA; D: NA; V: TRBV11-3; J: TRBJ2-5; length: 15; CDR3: CASSLRSGDVETQYF; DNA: TGTGCCAGCAGCTTACGGTCAGGGGACGTGGAGACCCAGTACTTC
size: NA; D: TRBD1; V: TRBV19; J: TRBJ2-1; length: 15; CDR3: CASSVRDRSGGEQFF; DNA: TGTGCCAGTAGTGTCCGGGACAGGTCCGGGGGTGAGCAGTTCTTC
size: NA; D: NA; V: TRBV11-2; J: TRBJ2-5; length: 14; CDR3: CASSLGQGRETQYF; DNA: TGTGCCAGCAGCTTAGGCCAGGGCAGGGAGACCCAGTACTTC
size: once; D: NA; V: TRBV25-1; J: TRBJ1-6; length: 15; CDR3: CASSDETGPYSPLHF; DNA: TGTGCCAGCAGTGATGAAACAGGGCCCTATTCACCCCTCCACTTT
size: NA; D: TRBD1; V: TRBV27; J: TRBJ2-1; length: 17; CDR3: CASSPTLQGSGYNEQFF; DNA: TGTGCCAGCAGTCCAACTCTACAGGGGTCTGGGTACAATGAGCAGTTCTTC
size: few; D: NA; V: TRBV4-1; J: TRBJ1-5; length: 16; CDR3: CASSQEDIYSNQPQHF; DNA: TGCGCCAGCAGCCAAGAGGACATCTATAGCAATCAGCCCCAGCATTTT